Sequencing of this TCR beta chain was carried out in a study of blood T cells in healthy people across ages. Study background: About one barcoded beta molecule per two T cells came from capture by template switching. Broader study findings: Unsorted PBMCs ruled out conclusive naive versus antigen-experienced comparison.

Using a J-beta primer mix together with a sample-barcoded 5' primer, a second PCR was run for roughly 6 to 12 cycles. TCRdb analysed the 5' RACE reads with MiXCR anew, one entry per CDR3 protein. The repertoire has 2 million or so distinct CDR3 sequences, around 48% of them found once; the top ten carry more than 2%. Germline CDR1 SGHRS, CDR2 YFSETQ. The CDR3 spans 15 residues. V lost 4 bases, J lost 8 bases, and 21 bases lay in between. For every donor, a draw yielded 8.5 to 10 milliliters of peripheral blood. This clonotype has a handful of counts. Antigen specificity is unknown. The sample comprised blood. The rearrangement joins TRBV5-1 to TRBJ1-2, with D possibly TRBD1 on 6 matching bases. This receptor was identified in a woman in her 40s in good health. This CDR3 reads CASSAAIHRAGGYTF. The CDR3 DNA reads as TGCGCCAGCAGCGCAGCGATTCACAGGGCAGGCGGCTACACCTTC.